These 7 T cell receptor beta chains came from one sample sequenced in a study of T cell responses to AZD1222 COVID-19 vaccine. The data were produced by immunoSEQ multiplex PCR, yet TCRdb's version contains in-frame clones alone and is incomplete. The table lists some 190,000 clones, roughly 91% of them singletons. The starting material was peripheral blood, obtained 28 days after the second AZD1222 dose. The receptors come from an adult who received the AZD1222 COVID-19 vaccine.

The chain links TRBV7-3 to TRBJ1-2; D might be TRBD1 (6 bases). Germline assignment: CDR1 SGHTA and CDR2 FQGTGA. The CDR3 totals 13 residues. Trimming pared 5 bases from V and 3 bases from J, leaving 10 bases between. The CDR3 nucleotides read TGTGCCAGCAGCCAACAGGGAGACTATGGCTACACCTTC. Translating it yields CASSQQGDYGYTF.

In nucleotides, the CDR3 is TGTGCCAGCAGTCGGGACAGTATTATGGGCTACACCTTC. Protein: CASSRDSIMGYTF. This chain joins TRBV6-5 and TRBJ1-2; 7 bases align to TRBD1. Trimming removed 5 bases from V and 8 bases from J; junction bases left unmatched: 8. CDR1 is MNHEY, CDR2 SVGAGI, per germline. The CDR3 is 13 amino acids.

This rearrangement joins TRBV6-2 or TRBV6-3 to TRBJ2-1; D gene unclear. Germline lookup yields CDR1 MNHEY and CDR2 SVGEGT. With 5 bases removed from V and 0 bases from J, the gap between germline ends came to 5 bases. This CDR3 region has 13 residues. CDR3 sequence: CASSKGSYNEQFF. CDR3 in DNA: TGTGCCAGCAGTAAAGGCTCCTACAATGAGCAGTTCTTC.

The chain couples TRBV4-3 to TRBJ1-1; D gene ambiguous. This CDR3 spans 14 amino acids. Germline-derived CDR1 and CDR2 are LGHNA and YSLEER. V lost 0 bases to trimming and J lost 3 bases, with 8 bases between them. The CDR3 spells CASSQDRAYTEAFF. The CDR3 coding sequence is TGCGCCAGCAGCCAAGACCGGGCTTACACTGAAGCTTTCTTT.

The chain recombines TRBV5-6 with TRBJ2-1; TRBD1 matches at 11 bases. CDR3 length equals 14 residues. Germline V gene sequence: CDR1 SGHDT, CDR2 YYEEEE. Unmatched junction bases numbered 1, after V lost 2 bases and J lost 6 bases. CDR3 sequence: CASSFGTGGNEQFF. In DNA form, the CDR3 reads TGTGCCAGCAGCTTTGGGACAGGGGGCAATGAGCAGTTCTTC.

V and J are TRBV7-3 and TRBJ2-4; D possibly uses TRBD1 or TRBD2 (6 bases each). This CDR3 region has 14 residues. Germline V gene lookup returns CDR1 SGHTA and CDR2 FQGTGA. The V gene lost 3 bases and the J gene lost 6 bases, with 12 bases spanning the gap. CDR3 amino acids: CASSFGGLGNIQYF. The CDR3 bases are TGTGCCAGCAGCTTTGGGGGGCTCGGAAACATTCAGTACTTC.

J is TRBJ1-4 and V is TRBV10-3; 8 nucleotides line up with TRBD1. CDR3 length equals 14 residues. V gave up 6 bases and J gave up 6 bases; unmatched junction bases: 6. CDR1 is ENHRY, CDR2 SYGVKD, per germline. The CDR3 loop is CAIRPGQEDEKLFF. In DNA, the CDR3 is TGTGCCATCAGGCCGGGACAGGAGGATGAAAAACTGTTTTTT.